This T cell receptor (beta chain) was obtained from a study of early T cells in non-severe SARS-CoV-2 infection. Across the whole study: RNA in bulk from unsorted whole blood was sequenced, and chains were unpaired.

Researchers attached unique molecular identifiers to individual cDNA molecules. TCRdb re-derived calls from the 5' RACE reads in MiXCR, one entry per CDR3 protein. The sample carries about 94,000 distinct CDR3 sequences, 13% recorded once. This CDR3 has 12 residues. V lost 8 bases to trimming and J lost 9 bases; unmatched junction nucleotides: 6. Germline CDR1 is SNHLY and CDR2 is FYNNEI. Study-level findings and limits: Lookups in VDJdb leaned toward anti-spike CD8 responses and missed private and CD4 specificities.

This clonotype was counted only a few times. The antigen is undetermined. The clonotype comes from an adult who was a healthcare worker with PCR-confirmed SARS-CoV-2 infection or an uninfected control (not recorded which). This chain links TRBV2 with TRBJ2-1; 8 positions match TRBD1. Sequences were obtained from whole blood. CDR3 nucleotide sequence: TGTGCCAGCTCAGCACAGGGGGGTGAGCAGTTCTTC. Translating it yields CASSAQGGEQFF.